These 21 T cell receptor beta chains came from one sample sequenced in a study of T cell repertoires in cytomegalovirus infection. TCRdb reprocessed the reads with MiXCR, giving one entry per CDR3 protein. The repertoire holds about 530,000 distinct CDR3 sequences, with about 26% as singletons. Sample: PBMCs. The origin of the receptors is a human donor in good health (CMV status not recorded). Some clones in this sample may be carry-over from other donors' samples.

This clonotype has just a few counts. The V call is TRBV12-3 or TRBV12-4, the J call TRBJ2-1, with TRBD2 matching 9 bases. The CDR3 consists of 17 residues. The trim removed 5 bases at V and 9 bases at J, leaving 17 bases unmatched. The CDR3 sequence: CASSRPPGGRAVSEQFF. The CDR3 coding sequence is TGTGCCAGCAGTCGCCCTCCTGGCGGGAGGGCCGTCAGTGAGCAGTTCTTC.

Concerning this clonotype itself: A read error may be the cause here, since a much bigger clone is one base away. The rearrangement joins TRBV7-6 to TRBJ2-1; 7 nucleotides match TRBD2. This CDR3 contains 17 residues. The V gene's germline CDR1 is SGHVS and CDR2 FNYEAQ. CDR3 nucleotide sequence: TGTGCCAACAGCCCCCCCGGCGCGGGAGTGTTCTACAATGAGCAGTTCTTC. Protein sequence: CANSPPGAGVFYNEQFF.

The rearrangement joins TRBV30 to TRBJ1-5, with D uncertain. Germline V CDR1 and CDR2: GTSNPN, SVGIG (reference sequence). V shed 2 bases and J shed 7 bases, with 18 bases lying between them. This CDR3 is built from 15 residues. The CDR3 DNA sequence: TGTGCCTGGAGTATCTTGCTCGGCCCGGGGCAGCCCCAGCATTTT. It translates to CAWSILLGPGQPQHF.

The chain recombines TRBV29-1 with TRBJ2-1; TRBD2 matches at 12 bases. V was clipped by 4 bases and J by 7 bases; unmatched bases: 5. This CDR3 contains 14 residues. The germline V gene encodes CDR1 SQVTM and CDR2 ANQGSEA. CDR3 bases: TGCAGCGTTGGGCTAGCGGGAGGGGTAAATGAGCAGTTCTTC. This sequence encodes CSVGLAGGVNEQFF.

This clonotype was seen ten or more times. The chain couples TRBV7-8 to TRBJ2-7; TRBD1 aligns across 8 bases. Germline V gives CDR1 SGHVS, CDR2 FQNEAQ. Germline trimming cut 5 bases from V and 5 bases from J; bases unmatched to any gene: 11. CDR3 length: 15 residues. The chain's CDR3 is CASSTHRGIGNEQYF. DNA for the CDR3: TGTGCCAGCAGCACCCACAGGGGGATCGGTAACGAGCAGTACTTC.

This clonotype was observed many times. The V call is TRBV7-6, the J call TRBJ2-1; no clear D gene. The CDR3 is 14 residues long. Germline V gene lookup returns CDR1 SGHVS and CDR2 FNYEAQ. V was trimmed by 5 bases and J by 6 bases, leaving 14 bases between them. CDR3 protein: CASSGWARANEQFF. In DNA form, the CDR3 reads TGTGCCAGCAGCGGATGGGCCCGCGCCAATGAGCAGTTCTTC.

Points on this clonotype: At one end the junction does not follow the germline gene, possibly because of a read error. The genes are TRBV7-9 and TRBJ2-5; possibly TRBD2 for D (5 bases). CDR3 size: 13 residues. CDR1 SEHNR and CDR2 FQNEAQ come from the germline V gene (reference sequence). In DNA form, the CDR3 reads TGTACCAGCAGCACCCCGGGAAGGGAGACCCAGTACTTC. Its translation is CTSSTPGRETQYF.

This clonotype was picked up many times. V usage is TRBV7-2 and J usage is TRBJ2-1, with 9 bases aligning to TRBD2. The CDR3 sequence is 16 residues long. With 5 bases clipped from V and 2 bases from J, the junction kept 7 bases outside the gene matches. The germline V gene encodes CDR1 SGHTA and CDR2 FQGNSA. The CDR3 sequence is CASSLWASGTYNEQFF. The CDR3 coding sequence is TGTGCCAGCAGCCTCTGGGCTAGCGGGACCTACAATGAGCAGTTCTTC.

This clonotype turned up a few times. This rearrangement joins TRBV5-4 to TRBJ2-1; 8 bases map to TRBD2. Germline V CDR1 and CDR2: SGHNT, YYREEE (reference sequence). The trim removed 4 bases at V and 9 bases at J, leaving 12 bases unmatched. The CDR3 covers 15 residues. CDR3 nucleotides: TGTGCCAGCAGCGGGACCGGGACTAGTTTTGGTGAGCAGTTCTTC. Translation gives CASSGTGTSFGEQFF. The entire variable domain, with the rest obtained from reference TRBV5-4 and TRBJ2-1, is as follows: ETGVTQSPTHLIKTRGQQVTLRCSSQSGHNTVSWYQQALGQGPQFIFQYYREEENGRGNFPPRFSGLQFPNYSSELNVNALELDDSALYLCASSGTGTSFGEQFFGPGTRLTVL.

This clonotype was observed at least ten times. The chain links TRBV7-2 to TRBJ2-1; perhaps D is TRBD1 or TRBD2 (7 bases each). V lost 3 bases, J lost 3 bases, and 15 bases lay in between. There are 16 residues in the CDR3. Germline V gene data show CDR1 as SGHTA and CDR2 as FQGNSA. DNA of the CDR3: TGTGCCAGCAGCTTCCAGGGGGGGGGGGACTACAATGAGCAGTTCTTC. Translating gives CASSFQGGGDYNEQFF.

This clonotype has ten or more counts. The rearrangement joins TRBV7-3 to TRBJ2-2; D remains ambiguous. CDR1 SGHTA and CDR2 FQGTGA come from the germline V gene. The CDR3 covers 14 residues. V was shortened by 6 bases and J by 0 bases, with 8 bases between the two germline ends. This CDR3 reads CASRRQSNTGELFF. CDR3 in DNA: TGTGCCAGCAGACGCCAGTCGAACACCGGGGAGCTGTTTTTT.

This clonotype was seen a handful of times. The CDR3: CASSLQRRGYTF. The CDR3 DNA reads as TGTGCCAGCAGTTTACAACGGAGGGGCTACACCTTC. The V and J genes are TRBV6-2 or TRBV6-3 and TRBJ1-2; D not resolved. CDR1 and CDR2 (germline): MNHEY, SVGEGT. Trimming removed 4 bases from V and 8 bases from J, with 11 bases in between. This CDR3 spans 12 amino acids.

Notes on this clonotype: Given a much more abundant clone one base away, this may be a read error. The chain is built from TRBV6-1 and TRBJ2-2; D not resolved. In germline, CDR1 is MNHNS, CDR2 SASEGT. Trimming pared 6 bases from V and 2 bases from J, leaving 7 bases between. This CDR3 is built from 13 residues. CDR3 coding DNA: TGTGCCAGCAGGGGTCCTAACACCGGGGAGCTGTTTTTT. Translation: CASRGPNTGELFF.

This sequence joins TRBV7-2 and TRBJ1-2; D ambiguous. CDR3 length equals 15 residues. Trimming took off 1 base at V and 3 bases at J, with 12 bases between the two ends. Germline loops: CDR1 SGHTA, CDR2 FQGNSA. CDR3: CASSLGSGRYYGYTF. The CDR3 nucleotides are TGTGCCAGCAGCTTAGGATCAGGCAGATACTATGGCTACACCTTC. Full variable domain (remainder filled in from reference TRBV7-2 and TRBJ1-2): GAGVSQSPSNKVTEKGKDVELRCDPISGHTALYWYRQSLGQGLEFLIYFQGNSAPDKSGLPSDRFSAERTGGSVSTLTIQRTQQEDSAVYLCASSLGSGRYYGYTFGSGTRLTVV.

This clonotype was counted at least ten times. The chain recombines TRBV7-2 with TRBJ2-7; possible D gene TRBD2, 5 bases. Germline V gives CDR1 SGHTA, CDR2 FQGNSA. The CDR3 runs to 15 residues. V was clipped by 4 bases and J by 3 bases, with 16 bases between them. The CDR3 coding sequence is TGTGCCAGCAGCTGGGGAGCCGGCGGGTACTACGAGCAGTACGTC. Its protein product is CASSWGAGGYYEQYV.

This clonotype was seen repeatedly, ten times or more. This CDR3 is CATTQTGVGTEAFF. CDR3 coding DNA: TGTGCCACCACGCAAACAGGGGTCGGCACTGAAGCTTTCTTT. The chain employs TRBV7-2 and TRBJ1-1; 7 bases fit TRBD1. CDR3 length equals 14 residues. Germline CDR1 SGHTA, CDR2 FQGNSA. The V segment lost 10 bases and the J segment 4 bases; nucleotides outside the gene matches: 12.

The chain has TRBV11-2 and TRBJ2-5; D is uncertain. V lost 6 bases, J lost 1 base, and 21 bases lay in between. Germline assignment: CDR1 SGHAT and CDR2 FQNNGV. The CDR3 runs to 17 residues. The CDR3, as DNA: TGTGCCAGCAGAAAGAACGTAGGTCGACTGATCCAAGAGACCCAGTACTTC. Translated: CASRKNVGRLIQETQYF.

This clonotype was counted a single time. V gene TRBV3-1 combines with J gene TRBJ2-1; TRBD2 matches at 7 bases. This CDR3 is built from 15 residues. V dropped 5 bases and J dropped 2; count of bases not matched to a gene: 6. The germline V gene has CDR1 LGHDT and CDR2 YNNKEL (reference sequence). Here the CDR3 reads CASSAAGATYNEQFF. For the CDR3, the DNA is TGTGCCAGCAGCGCGGCGGGAGCCACCTACAATGAGCAGTTCTTC.

The chain couples TRBV2 to TRBJ2-7; a weak D match, TRBD2 (5 bases). The CDR3 runs 15 residues. V was cut by 2 bases and J by 3 bases, with 14 bases left in between. CDR1 is SNHLY and CDR2 is FYNNEI in the germline V gene. The CDR3 nucleotides read TGTGCCAGCAGTGAAATAGGAGGCCCCCGCTACGAGCAGTACTTC. This codes for CASSEIGGPRYEQYF.

This clonotype was counted at least ten times. The genes are TRBV7-2 and TRBJ2-3; D is unresolved. The germline V and J ends were trimmed by 4 bases and 7 bases, with 9 bases remaining between them. CDR3 length: 12 residues. CDR1 and CDR2 from the germline V gene are SGHTA and FQGNSA. CDR3 nucleotide sequence: TGTGCCAGCAGCTACGGCGGTAATACGCAGTATTTT. This codes for CASSYGGNTQYF.

The chain employs TRBV11-2 and TRBJ1-3; 8 bases agree with TRBD1. The CDR3 loop spans 15 amino acids. Germline CDR1 and CDR2: SGHAT and FQNNGV. J was trimmed by 7 bases and V by 6 bases; bases with no gene match: 11. This CDR3 reads CASRTGQVGLNTIYF. In DNA form, the CDR3 reads TGTGCCAGCAGGACGGGACAGGTGGGCCTCAACACCATATATTTT.